This T cell receptor (beta chain) was observed in a study of patients and donors after allogeneic stem cell transplantation (dated by TCRdb to the early 2020s). The trim is 4 bases for V and 0 bases for J, with a gap of 9 bases between the germline ends. Taken from cysteine to phenylalanine, the CDR3 has 14 residues. The read is trimmed to its CDR3 DNA, 42 bases read in frame from base 1. CDR1 and CDR2 were assigned from the germline V gene as SQVTM and ANQGSEA. Concerning this clonotype itself: The antigen it recognizes is unknown. No base quality values were provided; no much bigger clone lies one nucleotide off.

The library was built by means of RT-PCR. The listed sequencing device is NextSeq 550. TCRdb cleaned the public reads at Q25 with fastp, built clones with MiXCR and kept in-frame beta chains. One record per CDR3 amino acid sequence lists the most common genes and DNA. The sample records about 89,000 distinct CDR3 sequences, around 46% of which are singletons. Of the sample, 60% to 75% is held by the ten largest clones. The clonotype comes from a human donor who was either an allogeneic HSCT recipient or a stem cell or donor lymphocyte infusion donor (not recorded which). It is not recorded whose cells these are; they may come from a transplant donor. The chain joins TRBV29-1 to TRBJ2-2; a tentative D match to TRBD2 spans 6 bases. The sample consisted of blood, either unsorted or a sorted T cell fraction (not recorded which). The base sequence is TGCAGCGTTGGCGGGAAAGCGAACACCGGGGAGCTGTTTTTT. This yields the protein CSVGGKANTGELFF.